Below, one T cell receptor (beta chain) is given with its context. Its specificity is not known. The assay ran at deep level. The authors split each subset's genomic DNA evenly across several immunoSEQ plates. TCRdb keeps only in-frame clones here, not all; method: immunoSEQ multiplex PCR. The table records over a million clones, more than 75% of them present only once. This entry is derived from a study of shared clonotypes between healthy human individuals. Whole-study findings and limits: Only blood was sampled; tissue repertoires likely differ. Naive CD4 clonotype sharing across four donors was 4.5% to 6%.

Trimming at V came to 1 base and at J to 7 bases, leaving 22 bases not matched to a gene. Germline V gene data show CDR1 as PRHDT and CDR2 as FYEKMQ (reference sequence). The length of the CDR3 is 19 residues. The chain combines TRBV13 with TRBJ2-7, with 7 positions matching TRBD1. Sequencing was done on a sample of memory CD4+ T cells from PBMCs. Subset denoted: CD45RA-negative fraction. This clonotype was obtained from a man between 18 and 29 years old in good health. Some clones in this sample may be carry-over from other donors' samples. In DNA form, the CDR3 reads TGTGCCAGCAGCTTAGCTGGGCAAGGGGGCGCAGTCCCCCGGGTAGAGCAGTACTTC. As protein: CASSLAGQGGAVPRVEQYF.